The clone carrying this T cell receptor beta chain has at least ten counts. Its antigen remains unknown. This library used roughly 370 ng RNA and molecular barcoded adaptors spanning alpha/delta and beta/gamma chains. Using its own MiXCR run on the reads, TCRdb lists one record per CDR3 protein. The sample lists over 45,000 distinct CDR3 sequences, approximately 22% occurring once. This CDR3 is 13 amino acids long. Trimming stripped 6 bases from V and 7 bases from J, with 13 bases between. This entry belongs to a study of read filtering for tumor transcriptome and immune sequencing. Study-level results: The CD138-negative fraction was mixed bone marrow immune cells, not pure T cells.

Sequencing used a population of CD138-negative cells sorted from bone marrow. The chain combines TRBV12-3 or TRBV12-4 with TRBJ2-1; tentative D call: TRBD2 (5 bases). This clonotype was sampled from a donor over 35 with multiple myeloma. The CDR3 DNA follows: TGTGCCAGCAGCCTTCCCCGAGGGAATGAGCAGTTCTTC. Its protein is CASSLPRGNEQFF.